This entry lists 29 T cell receptor beta chains sequenced from one sample in a study of a mutant IDH1 vaccine in newly diagnosed glioma. Sequenced by immunoSEQ multiplex PCR; TCRdb stores in-frame clones only, minus some. The data contain 70,000 to 95,000 clones, around 79% of them singletons. Time point indicated: baseline, week 1 (first vaccination visit). As for treatment: pre-vaccination baseline after standard-of-care therapy. Specimen: PBMCs, collected from a glioma patient treated with radiotherapy, temozolomide or both. These TCRs come from a middle-aged man with glioma. Some clones in this sample may be carry-over from other donors' samples.

This chain joins TRBV18 and TRBJ1-2; a possible D gene is TRBD1 (5 bases). The CDR3 spans 13 residues. Germline lookup yields CDR1 KGHSH and CDR2 LQKENI. V was cut by 0 bases and J by 8 bases, with 10 bases left in between. The CDR3, as DNA: TGTGCCAGCTCACCACCAGAGGGGCGAGGCTACACCTTC. Amino acid sequence: CASSPPEGRGYTF.

This chain uses TRBV2 with TRBJ2-7, with D perhaps TRBD1 or TRBD2 (6 bases each). This CDR3 contains 12 residues. V gave up 10 bases and J gave up 4 bases, with 14 bases separating them. Per the germline V gene, CDR1 is SNHLY and CDR2 is FYNNEI. This chain's CDR3 is CATGGSPYEQYF. CDR3 DNA sequence: TGTGCCACCGGGGGCAGTCCTTACGAGCAGTACTTC. Looking up the rest from reference TRBV2 and TRBJ2-7 gives the full variable domain: EPEVTQTPSHQVTQMGQEVILRCVPISNHLYFYWYRQILGQKVEFLVSFYNNEISEKSEIFDDQFSVERPDGSNFTLKIRSTKLEDSAMYFCATGGSPYEQYFGPGTRLTVT.

The genes are TRBV2 and TRBJ2-7, with D unclear. The CDR3 extends over 11 amino acids. The ends were cut back, 6 bases at V and 6 bases at J, with 9 bases in the middle. The germline CDR1 and CDR2 sequences are SNHLY and FYNNEI. The CDR3 protein is CASRGSLEQYF. DNA of the CDR3: TGTGCCAGCAGAGGATCCCTCGAGCAGTACTTC.

The J gene is TRBJ2-3, the V gene TRBV2; unclear D gene. Deletions cut 8 bases from V and 4 bases from J, with 7 bases between. Germline CDR1 reads SNHLY; CDR2 reads FYNNEI. The CDR3 spans 11 residues. The CDR3 protein is CASVFADTQYF. CDR3 DNA: TGTGCCAGCGTGTTCGCAGATACGCAGTATTTT.

This rearrangement joins TRBV7-9 to TRBJ2-1; D unresolved. Looked up from germline, CDR1 is SEHNR and CDR2 is FQNEAQ (reference sequence). The CDR3 spans 14 residues. Trimming pared 3 bases from V and 1 base from J, leaving 7 bases between. CDR3 bases: TGTGCCAGCAGCTTGACGCAATCCTACAATGAGCAGTTCTTC. The encoded protein is CASSLTQSYNEQFF.

CDR3 bases: TGTGCCAGCAGTTACACGACAGGGGGCGACGAGCAGTACTTC. It encodes CASSYTTGGDEQYF. The rearrangement links TRBV6-5 to TRBJ2-7; 10 nucleotides align to TRBD1. From germline, CDR1 is MNHEY and CDR2 SVGAGI. The CDR3 totals 14 residues. Trimming removed 2 bases from V and 5 bases from J; junction bases left unmatched: 3.

The chain has TRBV4-1 and TRBJ1-2; 8 positions match TRBD1. After removal of 6 bases from V and 4 bases from J, the junction contained 7 bases not matched to a gene. CDR1 and CDR2 (germline): MGHRA, YSYEKL. This CDR3 contains 14 residues. The CDR3 loop reads CASRLNRGSYGYTF. CDR3 nucleotides: TGCGCCAGCAGACTGAACAGGGGGAGCTATGGCTACACCTTC.

Concerning this clone: Other DNA sequences in the same sample also yield this CDR3. The V call is TRBV11-2, the J call TRBJ2-7, with 13 nucleotides matching TRBD2. The CDR3 is 16 residues long. Losses at the gene ends were 4 bases for V and 4 bases for J; bases not matched to a gene: 7. The germline gives CDR1 SGHAT, CDR2 FQNNGV. The CDR3 spells CASSSTGTSGDYEQYF. As DNA, the CDR3 is TGTGCCAGCAGCTCCACCGGGACTAGCGGGGATTACGAGCAGTACTTC.

The chain recombines TRBV5-1 with TRBJ1-6; D remains unclear. V lost 0 bases, J lost 9 bases, and 7 bases lay in between. The CDR3 runs 13 residues. Germline assignment: CDR1 SGHRS and CDR2 YFSETQ. CDR3 DNA: TGCGCCAGCAGCTTGGCCGGCATTTCACCCCTCCACTTT. This translates into CASSLAGISPLHF. Full variable domain (outside the CDR3, taken from reference TRBV5-1 and TRBJ1-6): KAGVTQTPRYLIKTRGQQVTLSCSPISGHRSVSWYQQTPGQGLQFLFEYFSETQRNKGNFPGRFSGRQFSNSRSEMNVSTLELGDSALYLCASSLAGISPLHFGNGTRLTVT.

CDR3 protein: CASSQPGLDSAQYF. For the CDR3, the DNA is TGCGCCAGCAGCCAACCCGGACTAGACTCGGCCCAGTACTTC. The chain couples TRBV4-1 to TRBJ2-5; TRBD2 agrees at 7 bases. From germline, CDR1 is MGHRA and CDR2 YSYEKL. With 2 bases clipped from V and 9 bases from J, the junction kept 9 bases outside the gene matches. This CDR3 has 14 amino acids.

The CDR3 sequence is CASSLTGESGELFF. The CDR3 region has the DNA TGTGCCAGCAGTTTAACAGGGGAGTCCGGGGAGCTGTTTTTT. The chain couples TRBV6-5 to TRBJ2-2; TRBD1 aligns across 7 bases. CDR3 size: 14 residues. With V trimmed by 4 bases and J by 6 bases, 5 bases remained unmatched. CDR1 is MNHEY and CDR2 is SVGAGI in the germline V gene.

The V and J genes are TRBV5-1 and TRBJ1-3; D possibly corresponds to TRBD1 (5 bases). The germline V and J ends were trimmed by 4 bases and 2 bases, with 19 bases remaining between them. Germline V gene data show CDR1 as SGHRS and CDR2 as YFSETQ. The CDR3 spans 17 residues. The CDR3 region is CASSRRTGGDAGNTIYF. Here the CDR3 DNA reads TGCGCCAGCAGCCGACGGACCGGGGGTGACGCTGGAAACACCATATATTTT.

The chain has TRBV7-6 and TRBJ1-5, with 7 bases matching TRBD1. Trimming took 8 bases from V and 4 from J; bases not matched to a gene: 5. This CDR3 has 13 residues. Germline V gene sequence: CDR1 SGHVS, CDR2 FNYEAQ. The CDR3 reads CASSGQENQPQHF. The CDR3 DNA reads TGTGCCAGCTCCGGACAGGAAAATCAGCCCCAGCATTTT.

DNA for the CDR3: TGTGCCAGCAGCTTCTGGACAGGGGACGAGCAGTACTTC. It specifies CASSFWTGDEQYF. The J gene is TRBJ2-7, the V gene TRBV7-9; the match to TRBD1 covers 9 bases. Germline-derived CDR1 and CDR2 are SEHNR and FQNEAQ (reference sequence). V lost 3 bases to trimming and J lost 5 bases; unmatched junction nucleotides: 2. This CDR3 is 13 amino acids long.

The chain links TRBV6-6 to TRBJ2-7; D is perhaps TRBD1 or TRBD2 (5 bases each). The CDR3 runs 14 residues. Trimming cost V 5 bases and J 3 bases, with 14 bases left between them. Looked up from germline, CDR1 is MNHNY and CDR2 is SVGAGI (reference sequence). CDR3 amino acids: CASSTGLGSYEQYF. In nucleotides, the CDR3 is TGTGCCAGCAGTACGGGGCTAGGAAGCTACGAGCAGTACTTC.

The chain has TRBV6-5 and TRBJ1-2, with D hard to call. Trimming removed 5 bases from V and 8 bases from J, with 15 bases in between. There are 13 residues in the CDR3. Germline CDR1 reads MNHEY; CDR2 reads SVGAGI. The CDR3 reads CASSEGNSRGYTF. For the CDR3, the DNA is TGTGCCAGCAGTGAGGGCAATAGTAGAGGCTACACCTTC.

J is TRBJ2-7 and V is TRBV7-9; TRBD1 matches at 10 bases. This CDR3 has 15 amino acids. V was clipped by 4 bases and J by 2 bases; unmatched bases: 5. Per the germline V gene, CDR1 is SEHNR and CDR2 is FQNEAQ (reference sequence). CDR3 coding DNA: TGTGCCAGCAGCTCCACCGGGACAGGGGCCTACGAGCAGTACTTC. This codes for CASSSTGTGAYEQYF.

V and J are TRBV11-2 and TRBJ2-7; TRBD1 aligns across 7 bases. The CDR3 sequence is 16 residues long. Germline V gene data show CDR1 as SGHAT and CDR2 as FQNNGV. Trimming took 1 base from V and 4 from J; bases not matched to a gene: 10. The CDR3 here is CASSLVLDRRVYEQYF. In DNA, the CDR3 is TGTGCCAGCAGCTTAGTTCTGGACAGGAGAGTTTACGAGCAGTACTTC.

This rearrangement joins TRBV7-2 to TRBJ2-1; tentatively, D is TRBD1 or TRBD2 (5 bases each). The CDR3 covers 16 residues. CDR1 is SGHTA, CDR2 FQGNSA, per germline. Deletions cut 2 bases from V and 5 bases from J, with 16 bases between. The CDR3 sequence: CASSLLPGPPDNEQFF. CDR3 coding DNA: TGTGCCAGCAGCTTATTACCGGGGCCCCCGGACAATGAGCAGTTCTTC.

This clone was seen a handful of times. The CDR3 is CASSLAPGQVNTEAFF. CDR3 DNA: TGCGCCAGCAGCTTGGCCCCGGGACAGGTGAACACTGAAGCTTTCTTT. The chain has TRBV5-1 and TRBJ1-1, with 8 bases that match TRBD1. The CDR3 is 16 amino acids. Germline V gene sequence: CDR1 SGHRS, CDR2 YFSETQ. The trim removed 0 bases at V and 0 bases at J, leaving 4 bases unmatched.

This chain links TRBV5-1 with TRBJ2-1, with 9 bases fitting TRBD2. The CDR3 is 15 residues long. Germline lookup yields CDR1 SGHRS and CDR2 YFSETQ. The V gene end was trimmed by 1 base and the J gene end by 6 bases; junction bases not matched to a gene: 5. The DNA of the CDR3 is TGCGCCAGCAGCTTGCGAGGCGGGGGGGTCAATGAGCAGTTCTTC. This sequence encodes CASSLRGGGVNEQFF.

This clone has more than one count but fewer than ten. This CDR3 reads CASSSQEGGYTF. The CDR3 bases are TGTGCCAGTAGTAGCCAGGAGGGGGGCTACACCTTC. V usage is TRBV19 and J usage is TRBJ1-2, with a tentative D call TRBD1 (5 bases). CDR3 length: 12 amino acids. The germline V gene encodes CDR1 LNHDA and CDR2 SQIVND (reference sequence). V dropped 4 bases and J dropped 8 bases, with 11 bases sitting between them.

This clone is a singleton in its sample. The chain has TRBV7-6 and TRBJ2-5; TRBD2 agrees at 14 bases. The CDR3 is 19 amino acids. V was pared by 0 bases and J by 5 bases, with 11 bases of the junction left unmatched. Germline CDR1 and CDR2: SGHVS and FNYEAQ. The DNA for the CDR3 is TGTGCCAGCAGCTTAGCGCTTAGACTAGCGGGGGGGCCTCGGGAGACCCAGTACTTC. Translation gives CASSLALRLAGGPRETQYF.

The chain recombines TRBV30 with TRBJ1-3; TRBD1 matches at 8 bases. Unmatched junction bases numbered 3, after V lost 1 base and J lost 7 bases. This CDR3 spans 13 amino acids. CDR1 and CDR2 (germline): GTSNPN, SVGIG (reference sequence). CDR3 nucleotides: TGTGCCTGGAGTGGGACAGGGTGGAACACCATATATTTT. Protein: CAWSGTGWNTIYF.

This chain connects TRBV6-5 to TRBJ1-1; D remains unclear. The CDR3 sequence is 14 residues long. The V and J ends lost 0 bases and 4 bases respectively, with 9 bases between them. Per germline, CDR1 MNHEY and CDR2 SVGAGI. The CDR3 protein is CASSYSTASTEAFF. The DNA of the CDR3 is TGTGCCAGCAGTTACTCGACGGCATCCACTGAAGCTTTCTTT.

The CDR3 region is CASNPMTGKGQPQHF. As DNA, the CDR3 is TGCGCCAGCAACCCGATGACAGGGAAAGGCCAGCCCCAGCATTTT. The chain is built from TRBV5-1 and TRBJ1-5; 7 positions agree with TRBD1. Per the germline V gene, CDR1 is SGHRS and CDR2 is YFSETQ. The CDR3 is 15 residues long. Trimming took 6 bases from V and 7 from J; bases not matched to a gene: 13.

This clone has a handful of counts. The chain couples TRBV7-8 to TRBJ1-5; D is ambiguous. From germline, CDR1 is SGHVS and CDR2 FQNEAQ. The CDR3 has 17 residues. V gave up 5 bases and J gave up 3 bases, with 20 bases separating them. The CDR3 spells CASSGDGPGDVNQPQHF. The CDR3 DNA sequence: TGTGCCAGCAGCGGGGATGGACCCGGAGACGTCAATCAGCCCCAGCATTTT.

The chain combines TRBV27 with TRBJ1-2; D is perhaps TRBD1 (5 bases). The CDR3 sequence is 14 residues long. The V gene's germline CDR1 is MNHEY and CDR2 SMNVEV (reference sequence). V lost 8 bases, J lost 6 bases, and 19 bases lay in between. The CDR3 coding sequence is TGTGCCAGCGTTCCGGGGCCCAGTGGCGATGGCTACACCTTC. Translating it yields CASVPGPSGDGYTF.

This rearrangement joins TRBV19 to TRBJ1-6; D gene ambiguous. The CDR3 loop spans 13 amino acids. Trimming removed 5 bases at V and 13 bases at J, with 15 bases between. The germline CDR1 and CDR2 sequences are LNHDA and SQIVND (reference sequence). This CDR3 reads CASSGSRLSPLHF. CDR3 bases: TGTGCCAGTAGTGGCAGCCGCCTTTCGCCCCTCCACTTT.